This T cell receptor beta chain is drawn from a study of blood T cell repertoires in COVID-19. A note on this clone: The same CDR3 can be traced to other DNA sequences in this sample.

Participants were aged about 18 to 90 years, lived in under 30 US areas, and enrolled virtually. Researchers sorted participants into cohorts using their self-reported clinical history. Profiled with immunoSEQ multiplex PCR; TCRdb holds only in-frame clones, not every one. The sample lists hundreds of thousands of clones, around nine tenths occurring once. The CDR3 loop spans 15 amino acids. From germline, CDR1 is KGHSH and CDR2 LQKENI. The V segment lost 0 bases and the J segment 0 bases; nucleotides outside the gene matches: 0. V is TRBV18 and J is TRBJ2-7, with 9 bases identical to TRBD1. Material for sequencing was PBMCs or T cells enriched from blood (not recorded which). The receptor's source is a woman under 40 who had recovered from COVID-19. CDR3 bases: TGTGCCAGCTCACCACCGGGACAGGGCTCCTACGAGCAGTACTTC. Translation gives CASSPPGQGSYEQYF.